Below, 12 T cell receptor beta chains from the same sample are listed, as sequenced in a study of T cells in Graves' hyperthyroidism and ophthalmopathy. RNA transcripts gave rise to amplified TCR beta CDR3 regions. First-round RT-PCR targeting the TCR CDR3 was performed with the HTBI primer set. MiXCR, run by TCRdb on the multiplex PCR reads, gives a single entry per CDR3 protein. Of about 700,000 distinct CDR3 sequences in the sample, 14% are singletons; the top ten hold 10%. Sequencing was done on a sample of blood. The origin of the receptors is a woman aged 18-29 years with Graves' hyperthyroidism.

This clonotype came up many times. CDR3 nucleotide sequence: TGTGCCAGCAGTTTAGGAGGGGATGCCTACGAGCAGTACTTC. Translation gives CASSLGGDAYEQYF. V usage is TRBV28 and J usage is TRBJ2-7; D is possibly TRBD2 (6 bases). The CDR3 has 14 residues. In germline, CDR1 is MDHEN, CDR2 SYDVKM. The V end lost 2 bases, the J end lost 2 bases, and 10 bases lay between the germline ends.

This chain connects TRBV4-1 to TRBJ2-1; D ambiguous. CDR1 is MGHRA, CDR2 YSYEKL, per germline. V dropped 2 bases and J dropped 9 bases, with 20 bases sitting between them. This CDR3 is 16 amino acids long. CDR3: CASSQLVPARLGEQFF. The CDR3 DNA is TGCGCCAGCAGCCAACTCGTGCCGGCCCGGTTGGGTGAGCAGTTCTTC.

This clonotype showed up many times. The V gene is TRBV28, the J gene TRBJ1-5; D perhaps matches TRBD1 (6 bases). This CDR3 is built from 19 residues. Germline V gene lookup returns CDR1 MDHEN and CDR2 SYDVKM. Deletions cut 6 bases from V and 0 bases from J, with 24 bases between. The CDR3 region has the DNA TGTGCCAGCAGCAAAACCTTCCCGGACAGCGCAAATAGCAATCAGCCCCAGCATTTT. It specifies CASSKTFPDSANSNQPQHF.

This clonotype has at least ten counts. This sequence joins TRBV2 and TRBJ2-7; D tentatively fits TRBD1 or TRBD2 (5 bases each). V was shortened by 3 bases and J by 1 base, with 13 bases between the two germline ends. Germline assignment: CDR1 SNHLY and CDR2 FYNNEI. The CDR3 is 15 residues long. CDR3 amino acids: CASSDGAAGSYEQYF. Here the CDR3 DNA reads TGTGCCAGCAGTGACGGGGCGGCGGGTTCCTACGAGCAGTACTTC.

This clonotype occurred many times. This rearrangement joins TRBV15 to TRBJ2-7; 7 positions match TRBD1. The CDR3 contains 15 residues. V gave up 1 base and J gave up 3 bases; unmatched junction bases: 6. Germline lookup yields CDR1 LNHNV and CDR2 YYDKDF (reference sequence). The CDR3 region is CATSRVTGADYEQYF. In nucleotides, the CDR3 is TGTGCCACCAGCAGAGTTACAGGGGCGGACTACGAGCAGTACTTC.

In its sample, this clonotype was seen a few times. This chain connects TRBV14 to TRBJ2-7; maybe TRBD2 (6 bases). The CDR3 is 14 amino acids. Trimming cost V 0 bases and J 3 bases, with 9 bases left between them. Germline V lookup: CDR1 SGHDN, CDR2 FVKESK. CDR3 amino acids: CASSQDGRIYEQYF. Here the CDR3 DNA reads TGTGCCAGCAGCCAAGATGGGAGGATCTACGAGCAGTACTTC.

There are many counts of this clonotype. The V call is TRBV6-5, the J call TRBJ1-1; D might be TRBD1 (6 bases). V gave up 2 bases and J gave up 1 base, with 11 bases separating them. The CDR3 consists of 15 residues. Germline CDR1 and CDR2: MNHEY and SVGAGI. The CDR3 loop reads CASSYLRTENTEAFF. Here the CDR3 DNA reads TGTGCCAGCAGTTACCTCAGGACAGAGAACACTGAAGCTTTCTTT.

This clonotype was counted at least ten times. This chain connects TRBV11-2 to TRBJ1-1; possible D gene TRBD1, 5 bases. The CDR3 spans 14 residues. Germline V CDR1 and CDR2: SGHAT, FQNNGV. V dropped 3 bases and J dropped 0 bases, with 8 bases sitting between them. Here the CDR3 reads CASSFAGVNTEAFF. CDR3 sequence (DNA): TGTGCCAGCAGCTTTGCGGGGGTGAACACTGAAGCTTTCTTT.

This chain connects TRBV6-1 to TRBJ2-3, with 11 bases matching TRBD2. The CDR3 has 18 residues. Germline V gives CDR1 MNHNS, CDR2 SASEGT. V gave up 5 bases and J gave up 2 bases; unmatched junction bases: 12. This CDR3 reads CASSPGRSGRASTDTQYF. The DNA of the CDR3 is TGTGCCAGCAGTCCCGGACGTAGCGGGAGGGCATCCACAGATACGCAGTATTTT.

This clonotype was observed a few times. The J gene is TRBJ1-5, the V gene TRBV10-2; unclear D gene. Germline lookup yields CDR1 WSHSY and CDR2 SAAADI. CDR3 length equals 15 residues. V was clipped by 0 bases and J by 2 bases, with 8 bases between them. The CDR3 nucleotides read TGCGCCAGCAGTGAGTCGAAATGGGGCAATCAGCCCCAGCATTTT. It encodes CASSESKWGNQPQHF.

This clonotype showed up many times. V and J are TRBV20-1 and TRBJ2-1; D is ambiguous. The germline V gene has CDR1 DFQATT and CDR2 SNEGSKA (reference sequence). V was cut by 1 base and J by 8 bases, with 12 bases left in between. This CDR3 has 13 amino acids. CDR3 region: CSARASRFDEQFF. The CDR3 coding sequence is TGCAGTGCTAGAGCGTCCCGTTTCGATGAGCAGTTCTTC.

The J gene is TRBJ2-7, the V gene TRBV9; 10 bases map to TRBD1. The CDR3 runs to 16 residues. The J segment lost 4 bases and the V segment lost 4 bases, leaving 11 bases of the junction unmatched. Germline V lookup: CDR1 SGDLS, CDR2 YYNGEE. The CDR3 reads CASSPIATGQGYEQYF. DNA of the CDR3: TGTGCCAGCAGCCCCATCGCAACGGGACAGGGGTACGAGCAGTACTTC.